These T cell receptor beta chains were read from a single sample in a study of blood T cell repertoires in COVID-19. TCRdb's table, derived via immunoSEQ multiplex PCR, lists solely in-frame clones and lacks some. The table includes about 42,000 clones, around four fifths detected once. Sequencing was done on a sample of peripheral blood. The source of these receptors is a human donor in a cohort sampled during active COVID-19. The CDR3 runs from the conserved cysteine through the conserved F or W. Each record gives: D gene, J gene, clone size, CDR3 length, V gene, CDR3 protein, CDR3 DNA. The D gene is left open where the match is weak. Size tells how often a clone was seen (once, few, many) or the class of an expanded clone, and some rows leave it out.

D gene: TRBD2; J gene: TRBJ2-3; clone size: once; CDR3 length: 15; V gene: TRBV5-1; CDR3 protein: CASSLAGGSTDTQYF; CDR3 DNA: TGCGCCAGCAGTTTAGCGGGGGGGAGCACAGATACGCAGTATTTT
D gene: TRBD1; J gene: TRBJ2-5; clone size: NA; CDR3 length: 15; V gene: TRBV12-5; CDR3 protein: CASGLRQGAGETQYF; CDR3 DNA: TGTGCTAGTGGTCTCCGACAGGGGGCAGGAGAGACCCAGTACTTC
D gene: NA; J gene: TRBJ2-5; clone size: NA; CDR3 length: 17; V gene: TRBV1; CDR3 protein: CTSSQGPGHHPQETQYF; CDR3 DNA: TGCACCAGCAGCCAGGGCCCGGGACATCACCCTCAAGAGACCCAGTACTTC
D gene: TRBD2; J gene: TRBJ2-5; clone size: NA; CDR3 length: 16; V gene: TRBV4-1; CDR3 protein: CASSQAETSGGETQYF; CDR3 DNA: TGCGCCAGCAGCCAAGCAGAGACTAGCGGCGGAGAGACCCAGTACTTC
D gene: TRBD1; J gene: TRBJ1-5; clone size: NA; CDR3 length: 16; V gene: TRBV27; CDR3 protein: CASSLSMTGSNQPQHF; CDR3 DNA: TGTGCCAGCAGTTTATCGATGACAGGGAGCAATCAGCCCCAGCATTTT
D gene: NA; J gene: TRBJ1-1; clone size: NA; CDR3 length: 13; V gene: TRBV20-1; CDR3 protein: CSASEGGLTEAFF; CDR3 DNA: TGCAGTGCTAGTGAGGGAGGGCTCACTGAAGCTTTCTTT
D gene: NA; J gene: TRBJ2-2; clone size: NA; CDR3 length: 13; V gene: TRBV6-5; CDR3 protein: CASRGTNTGELFF; CDR3 DNA: TGTGCCAGCAGGGGCACGAACACCGGGGAGCTGTTTTTT
D gene: NA; J gene: TRBJ1-1; clone size: NA; CDR3 length: 10; V gene: TRBV11-2; CDR3 protein: CASRQNEAFF; CDR3 DNA: TGTGCCAGCAGGCAGAATGAAGCTTTCTTT
D gene: NA; J gene: TRBJ1-2; clone size: few; CDR3 length: 12; V gene: TRBV6-5; CDR3 protein: CASSPAGGGYTF; CDR3 DNA: TGTGCCAGCAGTCCAGCGGGGGGCGGCTACACCTTC
D gene: NA; J gene: TRBJ2-5; clone size: NA; CDR3 length: 14; V gene: TRBV6-5; CDR3 protein: CASSWQGLRETQYF; CDR3 DNA: TGTGCCAGCAGTTGGCAGGGGTTGCGGGAGACCCAGTACTTC
D gene: NA; J gene: TRBJ2-7; clone size: NA; CDR3 length: 14; V gene: TRBV5-1; CDR3 protein: CASSPRGAVTEQYF; CDR3 DNA: TGCGCCAGCAGTCCCCGGGGAGCTGTCACCGAGCAGTACTTC
D gene: NA; J gene: TRBJ1-4; clone size: NA; CDR3 length: 13; V gene: TRBV2; CDR3 protein: CASRKQGLEKLFF; CDR3 DNA: TGTGCCAGCAGGAAACAGGGTTTAGAAAAACTGTTTTTT
D gene: TRBD2; J gene: TRBJ2-2; clone size: few; CDR3 length: 17; V gene: TRBV5-1; CDR3 protein: CASNPLAGGTNTGELFF; CDR3 DNA: TGCGCCAGCAATCCACTAGCGGGGGGTACTAACACCGGGGAGCTGTTTTTT
D gene: TRBD1; J gene: TRBJ1-6; clone size: NA; CDR3 length: 15; V gene: TRBV14; CDR3 protein: CASSPGTGANSPLHF; CDR3 DNA: TGTGCCAGCAGCCCGGGGACAGGGGCTAATTCACCCCTCCACTTT
D gene: TRBD2; J gene: TRBJ2-1; clone size: NA; CDR3 length: 16; V gene: TRBV5-8; CDR3 protein: CASSLKGTSLVNEQFF; CDR3 DNA: TGTGCCAGCAGCTTGAAAGGGACTAGTCTTGTCAATGAGCAGTTCTTC
D gene: TRBD1; J gene: TRBJ1-5; clone size: NA; CDR3 length: 15; V gene: TRBV7-6; CDR3 protein: CASSLGAGGNQPQHF; CDR3 DNA: TGTGCCAGCAGCTTAGGGGCAGGGGGTAATCAGCCCCAGCATTTT
D gene: NA; J gene: TRBJ2-2; clone size: NA; CDR3 length: 13; V gene: TRBV12-3/TRBV12-4; CDR3 protein: CASSLRGTGELFF; CDR3 DNA: TGTGCCAGCAGTTTAAGGGGTACCGGGGAGCTGTTTTTT
D gene: NA; J gene: TRBJ1-2; clone size: NA; CDR3 length: 13; V gene: TRBV2; CDR3 protein: CASRGAGPAGYTF; CDR3 DNA: TGTGCCAGTCGAGGTGCAGGGCCGGCTGGCTACACCTTC
D gene: NA; J gene: TRBJ2-2; clone size: NA; CDR3 length: 16; V gene: TRBV5-5; CDR3 protein: CASSLAGAASTGELFF; CDR3 DNA: TGTGCCAGCAGCTTGGCAGGGGCAGCAAGCACCGGGGAGCTGTTTTTT
D gene: NA; J gene: TRBJ2-3; clone size: NA; CDR3 length: 14; V gene: TRBV11-2; CDR3 protein: CASSLNPRGDTQYF; CDR3 DNA: TGTGCCAGCAGCTTAAATCCTCGGGGAGATACGCAGTATTTT
D gene: NA; J gene: TRBJ1-6; clone size: NA; CDR3 length: 13; V gene: TRBV10-3; CDR3 protein: CATQGQKNSPLHF; CDR3 DNA: TGTGCCACCCAAGGACAGAAGAATTCACCCCTCCACTTT
D gene: NA; J gene: TRBJ2-2; clone size: NA; CDR3 length: 15; V gene: TRBV5-1; CDR3 protein: CASSLKRVNTGELFF; CDR3 DNA: TGCGCCAGCAGCTTGAAGCGAGTTAACACCGGGGAGCTGTTTTTT
D gene: TRBD1; J gene: TRBJ1-1; clone size: NA; CDR3 length: 15; V gene: TRBV6-6; CDR3 protein: CASTPSGQGEGGAFF; CDR3 DNA: TGTGCCAGCACCCCTTCAGGACAGGGGGAGGGCGGAGCTTTCTTT
D gene: TRBD1; J gene: TRBJ1-2; clone size: NA; CDR3 length: 15; V gene: TRBV9; CDR3 protein: CASSEWDSGYRGYTF; CDR3 DNA: TGTGCCAGCAGCGAGTGGGACAGCGGTTATAGGGGCTACACCTTC
D gene: TRBD1; J gene: TRBJ2-5; clone size: once; CDR3 length: 14; V gene: TRBV15; CDR3 protein: CATSRGQGQETQYF; CDR3 DNA: TGTGCCACCAGCAGGGGACAGGGGCAAGAGACCCAGTACTTC
D gene: NA; J gene: TRBJ1-5; clone size: NA; CDR3 length: 14; V gene: TRBV21-1; CDR3 protein: CASGFTGTHQPQHF; CDR3 DNA: TGTGCCAGCGGATTCACAGGGACCCATCAGCCCCAGCATTTT
D gene: TRBD2; J gene: TRBJ2-1; clone size: NA; CDR3 length: 23; V gene: TRBV10-3; CDR3 protein: CAISPRDRARLAGAQSKDNEQFF; CDR3 DNA: TGTGCCATCAGTCCGAGGGACAGGGCCAGACTAGCGGGGGCGCAATCGAAAGACAATGAGCAGTTCTTC
D gene: TRBD1; J gene: TRBJ2-1; clone size: NA; CDR3 length: 14; V gene: TRBV5-1; CDR3 protein: CASSLGQGSNEQFF; CDR3 DNA: TGCGCCAGCAGCTTGGGACAGGGGAGCAATGAGCAGTTCTTC
D gene: TRBD1; J gene: TRBJ1-5; clone size: few; CDR3 length: 12; V gene: TRBV6-5; CDR3 protein: CASRQGDQPQHF; CDR3 DNA: TGTGCCAGCCGACAGGGAGATCAGCCCCAGCATTTT
D gene: NA; J gene: TRBJ1-2; clone size: NA; CDR3 length: 15; V gene: TRBV9; CDR3 protein: CASRTTGTPNYGYTF; CDR3 DNA: TGTGCCAGCAGGACAACCGGGACACCTAACTATGGCTACACCTTC
D gene: NA; J gene: TRBJ2-5; clone size: NA; CDR3 length: 13; V gene: TRBV7-9; CDR3 protein: CASSSWGQETQYF; CDR3 DNA: TGTGCCAGCAGCTCCTGGGGGCAGGAGACCCAGTACTTC
D gene: NA; J gene: TRBJ2-5; clone size: once; CDR3 length: 13; V gene: TRBV11-2; CDR3 protein: CASSPGLQETQYF; CDR3 DNA: TGTGCCAGCAGCCCAGGACTACAAGAGACCCAGTACTTC
D gene: TRBD1; J gene: TRBJ2-7; clone size: NA; CDR3 length: 14; V gene: TRBV30; CDR3 protein: CAWSAGTEYYEQYF; CDR3 DNA: TGTGCCTGGAGCGCCGGGACAGAGTACTACGAGCAGTACTTC
D gene: NA; J gene: TRBJ1-1; clone size: NA; CDR3 length: 13; V gene: TRBV7-8; CDR3 protein: CASSSSRGTEAFF; CDR3 DNA: TGTGCCAGCAGCTCAAGCAGGGGAACTGAAGCTTTCTTT
D gene: NA; J gene: TRBJ2-4; clone size: NA; CDR3 length: 15; V gene: TRBV19; CDR3 protein: CASSEAGVAKNIQYF; CDR3 DNA: TGTGCCAGTAGTGAGGCAGGGGTAGCCAAAAACATTCAGTACTTC
D gene: NA; J gene: TRBJ2-2; clone size: NA; CDR3 length: 13; V gene: TRBV5-4; CDR3 protein: CASSPIGAGELFF; CDR3 DNA: TGTGCCAGCAGCCCAATCGGTGCCGGGGAGCTGTTTTTT
D gene: TRBD1; J gene: TRBJ1-2; clone size: NA; CDR3 length: 13; V gene: TRBV6-5; CDR3 protein: CASSPGTGNGYTF; CDR3 DNA: TGTGCCAGCAGTCCCGGGACAGGGAATGGCTACACCTTC
D gene: TRBD1; J gene: TRBJ1-2; clone size: NA; CDR3 length: 16; V gene: TRBV3-1/TRBV3-2; CDR3 protein: CASSQSNRDRGQGYTF; CDR3 DNA: TGTGCCAGCAGCCAGTCCAACCGGGACAGGGGGCAGGGCTACACCTTC
D gene: NA; J gene: TRBJ1-1; clone size: once; CDR3 length: 13; V gene: TRBV6-5; CDR3 protein: CASSPTLNTEAFF; CDR3 DNA: TGTGCCAGCAGTCCAACACTGAACACTGAAGCTTTCTTT
D gene: NA; J gene: TRBJ2-5; clone size: NA; CDR3 length: 16; V gene: TRBV27; CDR3 protein: CATQGPGERGVETQYF; CDR3 DNA: TGTGCCACTCAGGGCCCAGGAGAAAGGGGCGTGGAGACCCAGTACTTC
D gene: TRBD1; J gene: TRBJ2-5; clone size: NA; CDR3 length: 16; V gene: TRBV2; CDR3 protein: CASSGSGTGAGETQYF; CDR3 DNA: TGTGCCAGCAGTGGCTCCGGGACAGGGGCTGGAGAGACCCAGTACTTC
D gene: NA; J gene: TRBJ1-5; clone size: once; CDR3 length: 13; V gene: TRBV5-1; CDR3 protein: CASRETDNQPQHF; CDR3 DNA: TGCGCCAGCAGAGAAACAGACAATCAGCCCCAGCATTTT
D gene: NA; J gene: TRBJ1-1; clone size: NA; CDR3 length: 15; V gene: TRBV2; CDR3 protein: CASSEEGLKNTEAFF; CDR3 DNA: TGTGCCAGCAGTGAAGAGGGACTGAAGAACACTGAAGCTTTCTTT
D gene: NA; J gene: TRBJ2-6; clone size: NA; CDR3 length: 16; V gene: TRBV9; CDR3 protein: CASSYGTGSGANVLTF; CDR3 DNA: TGTGCCAGCAGCTATGGGACTGGTTCTGGGGCCAACGTCCTGACTTTC
D gene: TRBD1; J gene: TRBJ1-6; clone size: NA; CDR3 length: 16; V gene: TRBV4-2; CDR3 protein: CASSQEEGAYGSPLHF; CDR3 DNA: TGTGCCAGCAGCCAAGAAGAGGGGGCGTATGGATCACCCCTCCACTTT